This TCR beta chain was sequenced for a study of cytomegalovirus exposure and HLA in healthy donors. Study context: Clustering assigned about 80% of the approximately 370 genotyped donors to the Caucasian-associated ancestry cluster.

J was trimmed by 7 bases and V by 6 bases; bases with no gene match: 3. In germline, CDR1 is SEHNR, CDR2 FQNEAQ (reference sequence). CDR3 length: 13 amino acids. The primer mix had 60 Vbeta and 13 Jbeta primers. The assay was immunoSEQ multiplex PCR, and TCRdb's table has in-frame clones only and misses some. This table holds about 270,000 clones, around 65% found once. The rearrangement joins TRBV7-9 to TRBJ2-4; 10 bases align to TRBD1. The material sequenced was PBMCs. The clonotype comes from a female donor in good health and CMV-seronegative. CDR3 DNA sequence: TGTGCCAGCAGTCCGGGACAGGGGAACATTCAGTACTTC. This translates into CASSPGQGNIQYF.